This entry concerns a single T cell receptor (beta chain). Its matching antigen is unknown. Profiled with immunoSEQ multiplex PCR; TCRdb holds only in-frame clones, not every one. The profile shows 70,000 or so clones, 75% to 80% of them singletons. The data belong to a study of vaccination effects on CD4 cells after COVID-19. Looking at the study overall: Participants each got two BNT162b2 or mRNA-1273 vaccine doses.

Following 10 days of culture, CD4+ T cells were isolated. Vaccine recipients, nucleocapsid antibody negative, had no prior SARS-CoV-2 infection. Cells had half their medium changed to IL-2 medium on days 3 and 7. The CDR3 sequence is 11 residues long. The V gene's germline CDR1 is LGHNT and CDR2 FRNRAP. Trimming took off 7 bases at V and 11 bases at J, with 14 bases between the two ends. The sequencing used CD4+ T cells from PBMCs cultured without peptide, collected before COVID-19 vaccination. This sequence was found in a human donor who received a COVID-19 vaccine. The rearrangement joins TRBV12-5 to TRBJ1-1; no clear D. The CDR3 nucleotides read TGTGCTAGTGCTCCTCGGGAGGAGGCTTTCTTT. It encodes CASAPREEAFF.